Here is one TCR beta chain with its context. What it binds is unknown. From germline, CDR1 is PRHDT and CDR2 FYEKMQ (reference sequence). V was trimmed by 3 bases and J by 10 bases, leaving 13 bases between them. This CDR3 is built from 13 residues. Time point reported: week 5, during vaccination. Every single dose of the vaccine, 300 ug of mutant IDH1 20-mer peptide, came with topical imiquimod. This entry comes from a study of a mutant IDH1 vaccine in newly diagnosed glioma. In the study overall: Treated patients had a mean age of about 44 years and a 62.5% male, approximately 38% female split. Before enrollment, the patients had been treated with radiotherapy alone, temozolomide alone, or both together. Most of them had received both.

TCRdb's copy holds only in-frame clones and misses some; the assay was immunoSEQ multiplex PCR. The sample holds about 75,000 clones, roughly 91% seen once. Study-wide results and caveats: Of the patients, less than 95% had vaccine-induced immune responses.

The TCR comes from a woman aged 45-65 years with glioma. This material consisted of PBMCs, taken from a glioma patient whose treatment included an IDH1 peptide vaccine. This chain joins TRBV13 and TRBJ2-1; the D is unclear. The CDR3 loop reads CASSLWGFHEQFF. Here the CDR3 DNA reads TGTGCCAGCAGCTTGTGGGGATTTCACGAGCAGTTCTTC.